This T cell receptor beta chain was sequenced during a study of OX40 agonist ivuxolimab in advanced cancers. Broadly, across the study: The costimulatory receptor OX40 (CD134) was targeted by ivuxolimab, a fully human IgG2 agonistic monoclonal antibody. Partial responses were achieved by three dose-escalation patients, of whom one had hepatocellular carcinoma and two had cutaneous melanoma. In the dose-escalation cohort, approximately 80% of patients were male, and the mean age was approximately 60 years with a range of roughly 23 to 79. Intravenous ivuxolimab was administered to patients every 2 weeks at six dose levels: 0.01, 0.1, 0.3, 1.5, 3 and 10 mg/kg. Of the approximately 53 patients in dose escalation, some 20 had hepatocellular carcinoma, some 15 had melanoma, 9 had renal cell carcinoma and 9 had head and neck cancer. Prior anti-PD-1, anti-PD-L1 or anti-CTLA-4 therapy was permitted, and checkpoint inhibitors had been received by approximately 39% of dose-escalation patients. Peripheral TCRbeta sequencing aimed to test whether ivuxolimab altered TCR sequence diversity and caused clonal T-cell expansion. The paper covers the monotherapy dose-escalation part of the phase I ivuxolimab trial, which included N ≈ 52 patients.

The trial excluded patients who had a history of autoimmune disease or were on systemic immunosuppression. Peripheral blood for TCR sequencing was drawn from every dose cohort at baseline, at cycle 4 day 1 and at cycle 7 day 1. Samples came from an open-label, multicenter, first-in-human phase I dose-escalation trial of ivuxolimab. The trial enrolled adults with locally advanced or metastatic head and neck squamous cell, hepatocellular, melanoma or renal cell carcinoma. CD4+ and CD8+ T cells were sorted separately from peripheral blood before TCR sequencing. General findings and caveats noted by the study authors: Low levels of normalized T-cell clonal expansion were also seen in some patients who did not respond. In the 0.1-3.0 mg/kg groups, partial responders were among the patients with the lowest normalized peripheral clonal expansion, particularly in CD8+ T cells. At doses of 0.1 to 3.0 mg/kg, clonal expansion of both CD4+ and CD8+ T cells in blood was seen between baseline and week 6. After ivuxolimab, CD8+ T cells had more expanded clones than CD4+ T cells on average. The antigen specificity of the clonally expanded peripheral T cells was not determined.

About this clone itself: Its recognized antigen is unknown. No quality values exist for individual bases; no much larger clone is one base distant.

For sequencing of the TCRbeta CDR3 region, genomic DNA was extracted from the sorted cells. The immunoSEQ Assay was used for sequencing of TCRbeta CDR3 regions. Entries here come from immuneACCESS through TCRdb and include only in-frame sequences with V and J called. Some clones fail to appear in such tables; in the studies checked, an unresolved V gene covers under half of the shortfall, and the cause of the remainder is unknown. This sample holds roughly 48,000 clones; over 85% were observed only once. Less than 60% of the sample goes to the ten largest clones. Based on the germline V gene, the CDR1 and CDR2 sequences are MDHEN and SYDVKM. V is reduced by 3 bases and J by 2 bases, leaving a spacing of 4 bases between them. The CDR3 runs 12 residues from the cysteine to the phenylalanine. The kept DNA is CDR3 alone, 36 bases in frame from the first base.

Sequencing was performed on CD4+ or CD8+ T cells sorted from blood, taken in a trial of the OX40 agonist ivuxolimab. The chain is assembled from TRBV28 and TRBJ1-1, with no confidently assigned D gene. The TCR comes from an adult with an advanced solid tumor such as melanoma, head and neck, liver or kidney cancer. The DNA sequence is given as TGTGCCAGCAGTTTGGGTAACACTGAAGCTTTCTTT. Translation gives CASSLGNTEAFF.